This T cell receptor (beta chain) was observed in a study of T cell repertoires in cytomegalovirus infection. Study background: It can be stated that public TCR beta signatures indicated CMV infection as well as a matching HLA type.

In TCRdb, the reads were re-called with MiXCR into one record per CDR3 protein. The sample carries roughly 990,000 distinct CDR3 sequences, under 40% recorded once. Comment on this clonotype: Its antigen is as yet unknown.

V gave up 1 base and J gave up 8 bases; unmatched junction bases: 4. Germline loops: CDR1 DFQATT, CDR2 SNEGSKA (reference sequence). The CDR3 has 14 residues. Sample: cultured CD8+ T cells from PBMCs, taken from culture after CMV antigen stimulation. The source of this sequence is a human donor in good health (CMV status not recorded). Some clones in this sample may be carry-over from other donors' samples. The chain couples TRBV20-1 to TRBJ2-1; TRBD2 agrees at 11 bases. In nucleotides, the CDR3 is TGCAGTGCTAGAGTCCTAGCGGGGGGCCATGAGCAGTTCTTC. Translated: CSARVLAGGHEQFF.